The source of this T cell receptor (beta chain) is a study of cytomegalovirus exposure and HLA in healthy donors (dated by TCRdb to about 2017). Regarding the study in general: An earlier analysis of approximately 600 of the donors reported roughly 270 Gb of sequence data and some 100 million unique TCR beta sequences from about 179 million T cells. Donor age, sex, ethnicity and CMV serostatus were compiled together with the repertoire data. To predict cytomegalovirus infection status, the study brought together high-throughput TCR immunosequencing, statistical association of individual TCRs with disease status, and machine learning. An earlier analysis of roughly 580 of the donors used high-throughput TCR beta sequencing to judge whether each TCR beta V gene segment behaved as functional or pseudogenic. Among the roughly 400 genotyped donors, around 81% belonged to the genetic ancestry cluster associated with self-reported Caucasian donors. An early release that covered around 590 HLA-typed donors contained about 290 gigabases of sequencing data and tens of millions of unique TCR sequences. In the later analysis, no new phenotypic data were used to find candidate immune exposures; instead, reliance was placed on TCR beta sequences and their occurrence across donors. A handful of DR-DQ haplotypes were handled as single units for association and clustering because linkage in the cohort was strong. HLA typing included class I and class II loci at four-digit resolution. Using immunosequencing, the study profiled T cell repertoires from approximately 700 subjects and related those repertoires to cytomegalovirus serostatus. The number of donors typed differed by locus, with 629-630 for A, B, C, DRB1 and DQB1, over 500 for DQA1, under 610 for DPA1, and 450 to 480 for DPB1. Every repertoire in the discovery cohort had been generated on one and the same sequencing platform. To study patterns of TCR occurrence, a later analysis re-analyzed previously published TCR beta repertoires from 650 to 750 donors and added high-resolution HLA genotyping. Among some 410 genotyped donors of the cohort, an average of about 220,000 unique TCR beta nucleotide sequences was sequenced per donor, of which about 18% were non-productive. The aim of the study was to test whether cataloging public T cell receptors could identify signatures of past pathogen exposure. Along with the roughly 700-subject first cohort, a separate validation cohort of about 110 different subjects was used. In a later genetic analysis, genome-wide SNP genotypes for about 55% of the roughly 700 donors were used, and that subset was treated as a discovery cohort. The paper as a whole reports these results and caveats: This cohort had only TCR beta chains sequenced, and the lack of alpha or paired-chain data limited which features could be detected. Compared with the roughly 710-donor mean, donors in an Asian-associated ancestry cluster had fewer N-insertions in productive TCRs, according to a later genetic analysis. According to the authors, the approach could potentially be generalized to other disease states and immunological phenotypes. In a later analysis, HLA-associated TCR beta chains showed more clonal expansion and lower generation probabilities than non-associated chains that were equally common. Cytomegalovirus status was reported to be diagnosed by the classifier with high specificity and sensitivity in both the original and validation cohorts. Three of the identified cytomegalovirus-associated TCR beta chains were confirmed in vitro to be specific for cytomegalovirus antigens. A group of highly shared sequence variants was considered likely to be a technical artifact of the sequencing pipeline. Sequencing depth was assumed to be roughly uniform across donors in the presence/absence analyses, though that assumption may not hold. At a false discovery rate of 0.05, a later analysis linked 15,000 to 20,000 TCR beta sequences to specific HLA alleles. Linkage disequilibrium might explain the correlated functional status among segregating V segments, but an unknown experimental factor could not be excluded. Some IMGT-functional V segments, including TRBV6-2 and TRBV6-3, could not be distinguished by the 87-base-pair reads and were therefore excluded. Assigning TCR associations to individual alleles was difficult when HLA alleles, especially DR and DQ, strongly co-occurred. A total of 164 TCR beta chains were listed by the study as associated with cytomegalovirus. In a later genetic analysis, a missense DCLRE1C variant was associated with V-gene and J-gene trimming of TCR beta chains, and the association was replicated in an independent cohort. While some public TCRs were present in many individuals, most TCR sequences turned up only very rarely across donors. Because counts were too low, about 15 rarely observed V segments, including chromosome 9 orphons, were left out of the earlier analysis of a few hundred of the donors. According to a later analysis, TCR association rates differed among HLA loci, with DRB1 alleles showing the most associated TCRs and HLA-C alleles showing the fewest. A later analysis reported that several top co-occurrence clusters appeared linked to parvovirus B19, influenza, CMV and Epstein-Barr virus. Because HLA typing was unavailable for some donors at each locus, only the typed subset was used in association tests. In an earlier analysis of a few hundred of the donors, most TCR beta V segments were observed in productive rearrangements about 87% or about 30% of the time, broadly matching IMGT annotations. Most CMV-associated TCR beta chains appeared to be HLA-restricted in a later analysis, and the HLA associations seemed to be driven largely by CMV exposure. Immune exposure information for the cohort was limited to CMV serostatus. A further reported finding was that TCR beta sequences accurately predicted the HLA-A and HLA-B alleles for most subjects in the first cohort.

This clone was counted once. Its antigen has not been determined. No per-base quality is available; no much larger clone lies one base away. Here V drops 4 bases and J drops 7 bases, and the junction holds 1 base not matched to any gene. From a lookup of the germline V gene, CDR1 and CDR2 are ENHRY and SYGVKD. The CDR3 goes from the cysteine to the phenylalanine over 14 residues. Just CDR3 DNA is preserved here, 42 bases in frame from base 1. The cohort comprised 550 to 700 healthy bone marrow donors. All cohort members were sampled while nominally healthy, although unrecorded immune exposures were likely present. The donor tested CMV seronegative, placing the donor among the 300 to 450 seronegative members of the cohort. A peripheral blood sample was collected from each donor, and TCR beta sequencing was performed on peripheral blood mononuclear cells. The Qiagen DNeasy Blood Extraction Kit was used to extract genomic DNA from the blood cell samples.

The library was obtained by the immunoSEQ multiplex PCR assay. For the multiplex PCR, a mixture combining 60 forward primers for TCR Vbeta segments and 13 reverse primers for TCR Jbeta segments was used. The CDR3 region of rearranged TCR beta genes was amplified from genomic DNA with a multiplex PCR assay. Amplified TCR beta libraries were sequenced as 87-base-pair reads on the Illumina HiSeq System. Processing in the source paper ran as follows. Across the 500 to 700 repertoires, a later analysis counted 75 million to 90 million unique TCR beta chains, approximately 12 million of which were shared by at least two donors. Raw reads were error-corrected and collapsed into unique sequences with a nearest-neighbor algorithm that merged closely related sequences to remove PCR and sequencing errors. Alignment of CDR3 sequences to IMGT reference sequences was used to assign V, D and J gene segments. For a sequence to be retained, at least a six-nucleotide match to both a V gene segment and a J gene segment was required. Rearrangements were classified as productive when the CDR3 lacked stop codons and remained in frame with V and J, and all other rearrangements were classified as non-productive. CDR3 was defined by IMGT convention, running from the second conserved V-encoded cysteine to the conserved J-encoded phenylalanine. The earlier analysis of about 570 of the donors excluded any sequence lacking an unambiguous match to a single V gene segment. An earlier analysis of a few hundred of the donors classified V segments as functional when productive rearrangements were above 56.7% and as segregating when the standard deviation between donors was above 5%. A statistical classification framework was developed to diagnose cytomegalovirus status using the catalog of TCR beta chain sequences. In a later analysis, TCR nucleotide sequences were compared against IMGT/GENE-DB human TR gene sequences so that V and J genes could be assigned. A later analysis assigned CDR3 sequences and most-parsimonious VDJ recombination scenarios with the TCRdist pipeline. A later analysis defined each TCR beta chain by its CDR3 amino acid sequence plus V-gene family, and excluded reads lacking a unique V-gene family. In a later analysis, several hundred highly shared, low-generation-probability nucleotide sequences were removed to address suspected cross-contamination and a sequencing artifact. A later analysis calculated a clonal expansion index for each public chain from normalized within-repertoire ranks of inferred template counts. A later analysis computed generation probabilities with a VDJ recombination model fitted to out-of-frame rearrangements, and checked the results against IGoR. Hypergeometric tests were used in a later analysis to score TCR-TCR, TCR-HLA and TCR-CMV co-occurrence, with a repertoire-size bias correction applied to the TCR pairs. False discovery rates were estimated in a later analysis by permuting HLA or CMV assignments 20 times. A later analysis grouped co-occurring TCRs with DBSCAN, adding TCRdist sequence similarity when clustering within HLA-allele-positive subsets. For co-occurrence clustering, repertoires with fewer than 30,000 or more than 120,000 public chains were excluded, along with 5 or 6 repertoires with anomalous nucleotide sharing. TCRdb took over this immuneACCESS table, retaining in-frame rearrangements with V and J assigned. Such tables are incomplete; in checked studies, under half of the missing clones stem from an unresolved V gene, and the remainder is unexplained. The V and J calls and clone size are taken from that table; D and trimming were inferred from the DNA. This sample has about 180,000 clones in its table, and roughly 83% of those were observed once. The ten most abundant clones make up 0.38% of the sample.

The source material was PBMCs. The source of this sequence is a boy aged 2 to 9 in good health and CMV-seronegative. The V and J genes are TRBV10-3 and TRBJ2-1; a stretch of 13 junction bases matches TRBD2. The encoded CDR3 is CAISGLAGGNEQFF. The DNA is as follows: TGTGCCATCAGTGGACTAGCGGGAGGTAATGAGCAGTTCTTC.